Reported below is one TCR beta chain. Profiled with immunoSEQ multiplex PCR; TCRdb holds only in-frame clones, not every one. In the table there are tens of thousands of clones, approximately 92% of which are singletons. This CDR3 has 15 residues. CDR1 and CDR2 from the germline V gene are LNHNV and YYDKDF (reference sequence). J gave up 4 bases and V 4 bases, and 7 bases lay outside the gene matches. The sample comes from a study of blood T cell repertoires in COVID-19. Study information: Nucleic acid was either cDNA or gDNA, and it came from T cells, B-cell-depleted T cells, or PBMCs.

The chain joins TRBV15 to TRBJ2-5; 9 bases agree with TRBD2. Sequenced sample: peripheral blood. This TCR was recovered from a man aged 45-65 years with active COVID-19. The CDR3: CATSNWRGGPETQYF. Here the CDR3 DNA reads TGTGCCACCAGCAACTGGCGGGGGGGCCCAGAGACCCAGTACTTC.